This T cell receptor beta chain was sequenced during a study of shared clonotypes between healthy human individuals. Adult donors, all healthy and HIV-negative, had no recent acute infections or vaccinations. Researchers divided each subset's genomic DNA evenly across several immunoSEQ plates. Assay used: immunoSEQ multiplex PCR; TCRdb lists only in-frame clones, some missing. The sample has 2 million to 2.5 million clones, 90% to 95% seen once. The germline V gene encodes CDR1 WSHSY and CDR2 SAAADI. The V gene end was trimmed by 6 bases and the J gene end by 3 bases; junction bases not matched to a gene: 13. There are 17 residues in the CDR3.

This TCR derives from a man in his late teens or twenties in good health. Some clones in this sample may be carry-over from other donors' samples. The specimen was naive CD4+ T cells from PBMCs. Subset noted: CD45RA+ positively selected. The chain employs TRBV10-2 and TRBJ1-3, with TRBD1 matching over 8 bases. The CDR3 DNA reads TGCGCCAGCAGGAGAAGACAGGGGTTGGGGAGTGGAAACACCATATATTTT. It translates to CASRRRQGLGSGNTIYF.